The next 32 T cell receptor beta chains were all read from a single sample in a study of OX40 agonist ivuxolimab in advanced cancers. The repertoire was sequenced with immunoSEQ multiplex PCR; TCRdb's copy has only in-frame clones and lacks some. The sample yields 50,000 to 80,000 clones, about 89% seen once. The input for sequencing was CD4+ or CD8+ T cells sorted from blood, taken in a trial of the OX40 agonist ivuxolimab. These receptors all stem from an adult with an advanced solid tumor such as melanoma, head and neck, liver or kidney cancer.

The chain has TRBV10-3 and TRBJ2-7; 7 nucleotides align to TRBD2. The trim removed 2 bases at V and 3 bases at J, leaving 10 bases unmatched. Germline loops: CDR1 ENHRY, CDR2 SYGVKD. CDR3 size: 16 residues. The CDR3, as DNA: TGTGCCATCAGTGAGAGGGGAGGGACCGGACTCTACGAGCAGTACTTC. Translated: CAISERGGTGLYEQYF.

The rearrangement links TRBV28 to TRBJ1-4, with D perhaps TRBD1 (6 bases). The V gene's germline CDR1 is MDHEN and CDR2 SYDVKM. CDR3 length equals 14 residues. Trimming took off 6 bases at V and 4 bases at J, with 12 bases between the two ends. This CDR3 reads CASRLRRGNEKLFF. The CDR3 nucleotides are TGTGCCAGCAGGCTCCGCAGGGGTAATGAAAAACTGTTTTTT.

The chain combines TRBV7-2 with TRBJ1-5; D call uncertain. V was cut by 2 bases and J by 7 bases, with 6 bases left in between. CDR1 and CDR2 (germline): SGHTA, FQGNSA. The CDR3 extends over 12 amino acids. Here the CDR3 reads CASSLMGQPQHF. CDR3 nucleotides: TGTGCCAGCAGCTTAATGGGCCAGCCCCAGCATTTT.

The chain links TRBV28 to TRBJ1-5; no reliable D call. V lost 2 bases and J lost 7, with 9 bases in between. The length of the CDR3 is 13 residues. Germline values: CDR1 MDHEN, CDR2 SYDVKM. The CDR3 region has the DNA TGTGCCAGCAGTTTAGGCGGTGTGCAGCCCCAGCATTTT. It yields the protein CASSLGGVQPQHF.

The genes are TRBV2 and TRBJ2-7, with TRBD2 matching 13 bases. The germline CDR1 and CDR2 sequences are SNHLY and FYNNEI. The CDR3 runs 15 residues. Losses at the gene ends were 6 bases for V and 4 bases for J; bases not matched to a gene: 6. The CDR3 region is CASSARTSGSYEQYF. The DNA of the CDR3 is TGTGCCAGCAGCGCTCGGACTAGCGGGAGTTACGAGCAGTACTTC.

As to this clone: The sample holds other DNA sequences that translate to the same CDR3. Written as DNA, the CDR3 is TGTGCCAGCAGTTGGGGACGGGCTGGCGAGGCCCAGTACTTC. Translating gives CASSWGRAGEAQYF. The chain couples TRBV6-5 to TRBJ2-5; D may correspond to TRBD1 or TRBD2 (5 bases each). V was pared by 4 bases and J by 9 bases, with 18 bases between. From germline, CDR1 is MNHEY and CDR2 SVGAGI. CDR3 length: 14 amino acids.

The V gene is TRBV2, the J gene TRBJ1-5, with TRBD1 as a possible D gene (5 bases). V dropped 4 bases and J dropped 3 bases, with 10 bases sitting between them. CDR1 and CDR2 from the germline V gene are SNHLY and FYNNEI. The CDR3 covers 14 residues. The CDR3 DNA sequence: TGTGCCAGCAGTGGGGGACGGAACAATCAGCCCCAGCATTTT. Residues: CASSGGRNNQPQHF.

The V and J genes are TRBV5-1 and TRBJ2-6; D is undetermined. The V and J ends lost 2 bases and 0 bases respectively, with 6 bases between them. Germline loops: CDR1 SGHRS, CDR2 YFSETQ. The CDR3 totals 15 residues. CDR3 in amino acids: CASSLLASGANVLTF. The CDR3 DNA reads as TGCGCCAGCAGCTTACTGGCCTCTGGGGCCAACGTCCTGACTTTC. The variable domain in full, completed from reference TRBV5-1 and TRBJ2-6, reads KAGVTQTPRYLIKTRGQQVTLSCSPISGHRSVSWYQQTPGQGLQFLFEYFSETQRNKGNFPGRFSGRQFSNSRSEMNVSTLELGDSALYLCASSLLASGANVLTFGAGSRLTVL.

There are a few counts of this clone. This chain uses TRBV14 with TRBJ1-1, with unresolved D. V lost 0 bases and J 4 bases, leaving 6 bases between the germline ends. This CDR3 is built from 13 residues. In germline, CDR1 is SGHDN, CDR2 FVKESK. The CDR3 coding sequence is TGTGCCAGCAGCCAAGATGCCGTCACTGAAGCTTTCTTT. It yields the protein CASSQDAVTEAFF.

This clone came up a few times. Sequence at one end of the junction differs from germline and may be a read error. The chain joins TRBV20-1 to TRBJ1-1; D gene uncertain. The CDR3 contains 11 residues. CDR1 and CDR2 (germline): DFQATT, SNEGSKA (reference sequence). The DNA for the CDR3 is TGCAGTGCTAGGGAAGTCCTTCTCAATTCCTTT. This codes for CSAREVLLNSF.

CDR3 in DNA: TGTGCCAGCAGTTCCGGACAGACCCAGTACTTC. This encodes CASSSGQTQYF. The chain has TRBV6-5 and TRBJ2-5; no reliable D call. Germline loops: CDR1 MNHEY, CDR2 SVGAGI. The ends were cut back, 4 bases at V and 6 bases at J, with 6 bases in the middle. CDR3 length: 11 amino acids.

V usage is TRBV12-5 and J usage is TRBJ2-5; 10 nucleotides line up with TRBD2. The CDR3 runs to 19 residues. The trim removed 0 bases at V and 3 bases at J, leaving 13 bases unmatched. CDR1 is LGHNT and CDR2 is FRNRAP in the germline V gene. CDR3 DNA sequence: TGTGCTAGTGGTTTGGTACAGGCAGTGAGCGGGAGGGCTAAAGAGACCCAGTACTTC. This gives the protein CASGLVQAVSGRAKETQYF.

This clone was detected only a few times. This chain links TRBV7-9 with TRBJ2-7; D gene uncertain. The CDR3 has 13 amino acids. V lost 2 bases to trimming and J lost 0 bases, with 5 bases between them. CDR1 and CDR2 (germline): SEHNR, FQNEAQ (reference sequence). The CDR3 nucleotides are TGTGCCAGCAGCTTAATGAGCTCCTACGAGCAGTACTTC. Translating it yields CASSLMSSYEQYF.

The gene calls are TRBV28 and TRBJ2-5; D possibly corresponds to TRBD1 (5 bases). Germline values: CDR1 MDHEN, CDR2 SYDVKM. CDR3 length: 14 residues. The V gene lost 7 bases and the J gene lost 5 bases, with 17 bases spanning the gap. The CDR3, as DNA: TGTGCCAGCACCCTCTTAGGGGTTCAGGAGACCCAGTACTTC. Protein sequence: CASTLLGVQETQYF.

This chain links TRBV7-3 with TRBJ2-1; 12 positions agree with TRBD2. The trim removed 5 bases at V and 10 bases at J, leaving 6 bases unmatched. Per the germline V gene, CDR1 is SGHTA and CDR2 is FQGTGA. The CDR3 is 14 residues long. CDR3 sequence: CASSPGLAGGEQFF. The CDR3 DNA is TGTGCCAGCAGCCCGGGACTAGCGGGTGGGGAGCAGTTCTTC.

This chain links TRBV27 with TRBJ2-2, with a tentative D call TRBD2 (6 bases). Germline V lookup: CDR1 MNHEY, CDR2 SMNVEV (reference sequence). This CDR3 has 15 amino acids. V shed 6 bases and J shed 1 base, with 12 bases lying between them. Here the CDR3 DNA reads TGTGCCAGCAGCCCAGGAGGGCTGAACACCGGGGAGCTGTTTTTT. It yields the protein CASSPGGLNTGELFF.

The chain joins TRBV6-5 to TRBJ1-2; TRBD1 matches at 8 bases. J lost 5 bases, V lost 6 bases, and 8 bases had no gene match. The CDR3 covers 14 residues. Germline V gene sequence: CDR1 MNHEY, CDR2 SVGAGI. Here the CDR3 DNA reads TGTGCCAGCAGGGGGGTAGGACAGGGATATGGCTACACCTTC. Translated: CASRGVGQGYGYTF.

The chain recombines TRBV30 with TRBJ2-1; 7 bases align to TRBD2. The J segment lost 7 bases and the V segment lost 2 bases, leaving 8 bases of the junction unmatched. Germline-derived CDR1 and CDR2 are GTSNPN and SVGIG (reference sequence). This CDR3 is built from 14 residues. The CDR3 loop is CAWSNGLGSNEQFF. The DNA of the CDR3 is TGTGCCTGGAGTAATGGACTAGGTTCGAATGAGCAGTTCTTC.

Here the CDR3 reads CASSLMQAGSGANVLTF. The CDR3 DNA sequence: TGTGCCAGCAGCTTGATGCAGGCGGGATCTGGGGCCAACGTCCTGACTTTC. The genes are TRBV5-4 and TRBJ2-6, with TRBD2 as a possible D gene (6 bases). V gave up 1 base and J gave up 1 base, with 12 bases separating them. The CDR3 is 17 amino acids. CDR1 and CDR2 from the germline V gene are SGHNT and YYREEE (reference sequence).

The chain couples TRBV14 to TRBJ1-1, with D maybe TRBD1 (5 bases). The CDR3 covers 15 residues. V was cut by 5 bases and J by 0 bases, with 13 bases left in between. Germline V gene sequence: CDR1 SGHDN, CDR2 FVKESK. CDR3 DNA: TGTGCCAGCAGCAAGGGACGGCTGATGAACACTGAAGCTTTCTTT. Translation: CASSKGRLMNTEAFF.

This rearrangement joins TRBV5-6 to TRBJ1-3; D is unclear. V lost 1 base to trimming and J lost 0 bases, with 11 bases between them. This CDR3 contains 16 residues. Germline V lookup: CDR1 SGHDT, CDR2 YYEEEE. CDR3 residues: CASSLRGVNSGNTIYF. CDR3 coding DNA: TGTGCCAGCAGCTTGCGAGGAGTAAACTCTGGAAACACCATATATTTT.

V and J are TRBV27 and TRBJ1-5, with no clear D. V lost 6 bases and J lost 0, with 9 bases in between. The CDR3 consists of 14 residues. The germline gives CDR1 MNHEY, CDR2 SMNVEV (reference sequence). The CDR3 nucleotides are TGTGCCAGCAGGATTAGCGGTAGCAATCAGCCCCAGCATTTT. Translation gives CASRISGSNQPQHF.

The chain recombines TRBV6-1 with TRBJ2-6; D remains ambiguous. Per the germline V gene, CDR1 is MNHNS and CDR2 is SASEGT. V was shortened by 4 bases and J by 4 bases, with 11 bases between the two germline ends. This CDR3 is built from 15 residues. The CDR3 coding sequence is TGTGCCAGCAGTGGGATCCGGGTGGGGGCCAACGTCCTGACTTTC. It is translated as CASSGIRVGANVLTF.

CDR3 residues: CASSRPGQGYNEQFF. The CDR3 coding sequence is TGCGCCAGCAGTAGACCGGGACAGGGATACAATGAGCAGTTCTTC. This rearrangement joins TRBV5-1 to TRBJ2-1; 9 bases match TRBD1. The V segment lost 5 bases and the J segment 4 bases; nucleotides outside the gene matches: 7. This CDR3 is 15 amino acids long. Germline CDR1 SGHRS, CDR2 YFSETQ.

The J gene is TRBJ1-1, the V gene TRBV6-4; a possible D gene is TRBD1 (5 bases). Germline CDR1 MRHNA, CDR2 SNTAGT. The CDR3 contains 14 residues. V shed 9 bases and J shed 4 bases, with 18 bases lying between them. The CDR3 spells CARIGDLGRTEAFF. CDR3 in DNA: TGTGCCAGAATTGGGGACCTTGGGCGCACTGAAGCTTTCTTT.

The chain links TRBV9 to TRBJ2-1, with D possibly being TRBD2 (7 bases). The V gene's germline CDR1 is SGDLS and CDR2 YYNGEE. With 0 bases removed from V and 5 bases from J, the gap between germline ends came to 12 bases. The CDR3 is 15 amino acids. CDR3 in amino acids: CASSVGPGGHNEQFF. Written as DNA, the CDR3 is TGTGCCAGCAGCGTAGGACCGGGGGGCCACAATGAGCAGTTCTTC.

This sequence joins TRBV27 and TRBJ2-7, with 9 bases aligning to TRBD1. Looked up from germline, CDR1 is MNHEY and CDR2 is SMNVEV (reference sequence). The J segment lost 5 bases and the V segment lost 4 bases, leaving 9 bases of the junction unmatched. This CDR3 is built from 15 residues. The CDR3 loop is CASSSNRGQINEQYF. The CDR3 DNA follows: TGTGCCAGCAGTTCTAACAGGGGGCAAATTAACGAGCAGTACTTC.

This rearrangement joins TRBV20-1 to TRBJ2-1; no definite D call. CDR1 is DFQATT, CDR2 SNEGSKA, per germline (reference sequence). This CDR3 is 11 amino acids long. V lost 5 bases to trimming and J lost 1 base, with 3 bases between them. CDR3 coding DNA: TGCAGTGCTCTATCCTACAATGAGCAGTTCTTC. Protein product: CSALSYNEQFF.

The chain carries TRBV14 and TRBJ1-2; D gene ambiguous. Germline lookup yields CDR1 SGHDN and CDR2 FVKESK. Trimming took 4 bases from V and 4 from J, leaving 10 bases between them. This CDR3 is built from 13 residues. CDR3 in DNA: TGTGCCAGCAGCCCGGGTCAGAGCTATGGCTACACCTTC. Its translation is CASSPGQSYGYTF.

The CDR3 is CASSRDRVGTGELFF. In nucleotides, the CDR3 is TGTGCCAGCAGCCGGGACAGGGTGGGCACCGGGGAGCTGTTTTTT. The chain has TRBV5-6 and TRBJ2-2; 9 bases are a match to TRBD1. V gave up 4 bases and J gave up 4 bases; unmatched junction bases: 5. Germline V gene sequence: CDR1 SGHDT, CDR2 YYEEEE. The CDR3 is 15 residues long.

The chain uses TRBV2 and TRBJ1-2; 8 bases line up with TRBD1. V trimming: 9 bases; J trimming: 10 bases; junction bases outside the gene matches: 10. Germline-derived CDR1 and CDR2 are SNHLY and FYNNEI. The CDR3 is made up of 12 amino acids. The CDR3 here is CASNGQGRDYTF. The DNA of the CDR3 is TGTGCCAGTAATGGACAGGGTCGCGACTACACCTTC.

This sequence joins TRBV5-8 and TRBJ2-7; D unclear. The CDR3 runs 11 residues. Between the trimmed V and J ends, which lost 0 bases and 3 bases, there was a span of 1 base. CDR1 and CDR2 from the germline V gene are SGHTS and YDEGEE. This CDR3 reads CASSLGYEQYF. The CDR3 DNA sequence: TGTGCCAGCAGCTTGGGCTACGAGCAGTACTTC.